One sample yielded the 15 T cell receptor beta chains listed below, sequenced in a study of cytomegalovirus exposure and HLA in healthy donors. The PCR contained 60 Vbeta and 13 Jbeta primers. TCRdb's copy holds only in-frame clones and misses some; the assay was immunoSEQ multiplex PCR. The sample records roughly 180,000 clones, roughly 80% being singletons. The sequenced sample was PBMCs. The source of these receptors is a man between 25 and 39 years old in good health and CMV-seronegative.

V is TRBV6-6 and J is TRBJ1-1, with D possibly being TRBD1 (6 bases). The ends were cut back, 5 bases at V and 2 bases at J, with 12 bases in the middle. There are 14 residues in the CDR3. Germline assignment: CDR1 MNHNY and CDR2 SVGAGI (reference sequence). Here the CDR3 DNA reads TGTGCCAGCAGTCACGGGGGGGCAAACACTGAAGCTTTCTTT. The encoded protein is CASSHGGANTEAFF.

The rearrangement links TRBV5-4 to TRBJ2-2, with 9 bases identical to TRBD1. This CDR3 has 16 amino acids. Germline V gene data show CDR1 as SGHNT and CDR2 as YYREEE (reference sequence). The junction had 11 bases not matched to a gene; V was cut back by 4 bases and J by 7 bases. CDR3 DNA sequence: TGTGCCAGCAGCCCTACTTTGGGACAGGGAAGCGGGGAGCTGTTTTTT. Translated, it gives CASSPTLGQGSGELFF.

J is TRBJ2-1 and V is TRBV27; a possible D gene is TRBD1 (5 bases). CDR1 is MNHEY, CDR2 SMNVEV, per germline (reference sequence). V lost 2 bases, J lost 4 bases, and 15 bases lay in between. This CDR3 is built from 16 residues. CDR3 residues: CASSLAGHGRYNEQFF. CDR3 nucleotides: TGTGCCAGCAGTTTAGCTGGACACGGGCGGTACAATGAGCAGTTCTTC.

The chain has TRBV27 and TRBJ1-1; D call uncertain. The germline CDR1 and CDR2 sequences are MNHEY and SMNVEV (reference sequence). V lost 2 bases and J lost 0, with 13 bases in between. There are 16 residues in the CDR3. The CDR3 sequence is CASSLDMMSMNTEAFF. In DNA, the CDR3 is TGTGCCAGCAGTTTAGACATGATGTCCATGAACACTGAAGCTTTCTTT.

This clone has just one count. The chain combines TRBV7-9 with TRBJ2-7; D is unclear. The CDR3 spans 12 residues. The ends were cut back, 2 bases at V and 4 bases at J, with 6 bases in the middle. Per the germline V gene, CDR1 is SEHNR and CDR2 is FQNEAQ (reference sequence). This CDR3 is CASSLIFYEQYF. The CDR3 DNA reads TGTGCCAGCAGCTTAATCTTTTACGAGCAGTACTTC.

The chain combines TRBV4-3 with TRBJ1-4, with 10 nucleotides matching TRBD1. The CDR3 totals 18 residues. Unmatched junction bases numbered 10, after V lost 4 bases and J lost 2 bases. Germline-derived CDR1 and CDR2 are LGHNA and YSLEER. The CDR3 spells CASSPTTGGATTNEKLFF. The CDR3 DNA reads TGCGCCAGCAGCCCGACGACAGGGGGCGCGACTACTAATGAAAAACTGTTTTTT.

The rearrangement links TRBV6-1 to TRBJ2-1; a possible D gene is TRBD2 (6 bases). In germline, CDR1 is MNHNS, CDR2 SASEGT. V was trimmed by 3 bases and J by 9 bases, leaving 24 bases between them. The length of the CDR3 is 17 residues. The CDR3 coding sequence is TGTGCCAGCAGTGACAGGGCGGGCGGGGTCTTGAATGGTGAGCAGTTCTTC. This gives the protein CASSDRAGGVLNGEQFF.

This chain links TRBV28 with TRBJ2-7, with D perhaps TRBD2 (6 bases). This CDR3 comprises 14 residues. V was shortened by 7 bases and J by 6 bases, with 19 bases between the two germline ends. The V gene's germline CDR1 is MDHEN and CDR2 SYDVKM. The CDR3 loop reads CASTSPGRPTEQYF. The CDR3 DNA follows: TGTGCCAGCACCTCCCCGGGGAGGCCCACCGAGCAGTACTTC.

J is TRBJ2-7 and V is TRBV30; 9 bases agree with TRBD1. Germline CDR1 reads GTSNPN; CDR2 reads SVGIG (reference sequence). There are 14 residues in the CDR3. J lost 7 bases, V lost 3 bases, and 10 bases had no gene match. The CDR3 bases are TGTGCCTGGAGCGGGACAGGGTCGTTGGTGGAGCAGTACTTC. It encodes CAWSGTGSLVEQYF.

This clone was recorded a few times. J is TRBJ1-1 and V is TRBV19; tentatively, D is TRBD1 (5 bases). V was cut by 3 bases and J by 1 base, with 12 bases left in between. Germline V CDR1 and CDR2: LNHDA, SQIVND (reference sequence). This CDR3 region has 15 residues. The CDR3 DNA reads TGTGCCAGTAGTATCCTCCATCAGGGGAACACTGAAGCTTTCTTT. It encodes CASSILHQGNTEAFF.

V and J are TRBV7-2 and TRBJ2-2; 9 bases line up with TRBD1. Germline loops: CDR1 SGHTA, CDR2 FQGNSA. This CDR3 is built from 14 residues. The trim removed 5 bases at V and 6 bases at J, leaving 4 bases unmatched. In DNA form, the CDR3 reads TGTGCCAGCAGCGTACAGGGGGCTTCCGGGGAGCTGTTTTTT. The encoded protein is CASSVQGASGELFF. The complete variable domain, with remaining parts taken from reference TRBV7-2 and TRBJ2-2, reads GAGVSQSPSNKVTEKGKDVELRCDPISGHTALYWYRQSLGQGLEFLIYFQGNSAPDKSGLPSDRFSAERTGGSVSTLTIQRTQQEDSAVYLCASSVQGASGELFFGEGSRLTVL.

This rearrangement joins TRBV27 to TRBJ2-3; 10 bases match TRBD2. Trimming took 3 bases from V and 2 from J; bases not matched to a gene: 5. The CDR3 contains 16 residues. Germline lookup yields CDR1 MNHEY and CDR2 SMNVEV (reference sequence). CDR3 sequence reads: CASSFKAGGVTDTQYF. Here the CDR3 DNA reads TGTGCCAGCAGTTTTAAAGCGGGAGGGGTCACAGATACGCAGTATTTT.

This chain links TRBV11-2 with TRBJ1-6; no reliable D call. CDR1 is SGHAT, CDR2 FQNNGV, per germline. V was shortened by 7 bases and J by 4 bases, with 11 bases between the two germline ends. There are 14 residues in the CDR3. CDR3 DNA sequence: TGTGCCAGCATCGGAACGGGGTATAATTCACCCCTCCACTTT. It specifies CASIGTGYNSPLHF.

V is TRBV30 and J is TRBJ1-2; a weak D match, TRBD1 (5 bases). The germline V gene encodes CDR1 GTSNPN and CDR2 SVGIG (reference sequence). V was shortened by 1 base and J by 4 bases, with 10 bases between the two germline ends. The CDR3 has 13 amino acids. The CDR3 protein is CAWSGQPGYGYTF. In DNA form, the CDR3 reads TGTGCCTGGAGTGGACAGCCCGGCTATGGCTACACCTTC.

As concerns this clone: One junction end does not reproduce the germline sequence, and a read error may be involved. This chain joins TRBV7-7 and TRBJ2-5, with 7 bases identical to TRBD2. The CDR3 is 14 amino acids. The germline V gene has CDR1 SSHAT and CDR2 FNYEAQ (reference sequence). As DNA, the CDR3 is TGTGCTAGCAGCTTAGGGCACGGCGGGGGGACCCAGTACTTC. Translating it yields CASSLGHGGGTQYF.